This TCR beta chain is drawn from a study of blood T cell repertoires in COVID-19. Study information: T cells, B-cell-depleted T cells, or PBMCs provided the cDNA or gDNA that served as material.

Study processing details: Amplification from reference gene primers served as the basis for estimated nucleated cell counts. Method: immunoSEQ multiplex PCR; TCRdb's copy keeps in-frame clones and lacks some. V and J calls and clone size follow that table, whereas D and trimming were derived from the DNA. Among roughly 220,000 clones listed, around 81% were seen once. A Seattle source enrolled patients during active infection and followed them longitudinally. CDR1 is LNHDA and CDR2 is SQIVND in the germline V gene (reference sequence). Trimming left V 0 bases short and J 2 bases short, with 7 bases between. The CDR3 consists of 14 residues.

The sequence was collected from a woman of 80 years or more with COVID-19, enrolled during active disease. The V call is TRBV19, the J call TRBJ1-1; perhaps TRBD1 as D (6 bases). Source material: peripheral blood. CDR3 sequence reads: CASSIEDRNTEAFF. The CDR3 coding sequence is TGTGCCAGTAGTATAGAGGACAGAAACACTGAAGCTTTCTTT.